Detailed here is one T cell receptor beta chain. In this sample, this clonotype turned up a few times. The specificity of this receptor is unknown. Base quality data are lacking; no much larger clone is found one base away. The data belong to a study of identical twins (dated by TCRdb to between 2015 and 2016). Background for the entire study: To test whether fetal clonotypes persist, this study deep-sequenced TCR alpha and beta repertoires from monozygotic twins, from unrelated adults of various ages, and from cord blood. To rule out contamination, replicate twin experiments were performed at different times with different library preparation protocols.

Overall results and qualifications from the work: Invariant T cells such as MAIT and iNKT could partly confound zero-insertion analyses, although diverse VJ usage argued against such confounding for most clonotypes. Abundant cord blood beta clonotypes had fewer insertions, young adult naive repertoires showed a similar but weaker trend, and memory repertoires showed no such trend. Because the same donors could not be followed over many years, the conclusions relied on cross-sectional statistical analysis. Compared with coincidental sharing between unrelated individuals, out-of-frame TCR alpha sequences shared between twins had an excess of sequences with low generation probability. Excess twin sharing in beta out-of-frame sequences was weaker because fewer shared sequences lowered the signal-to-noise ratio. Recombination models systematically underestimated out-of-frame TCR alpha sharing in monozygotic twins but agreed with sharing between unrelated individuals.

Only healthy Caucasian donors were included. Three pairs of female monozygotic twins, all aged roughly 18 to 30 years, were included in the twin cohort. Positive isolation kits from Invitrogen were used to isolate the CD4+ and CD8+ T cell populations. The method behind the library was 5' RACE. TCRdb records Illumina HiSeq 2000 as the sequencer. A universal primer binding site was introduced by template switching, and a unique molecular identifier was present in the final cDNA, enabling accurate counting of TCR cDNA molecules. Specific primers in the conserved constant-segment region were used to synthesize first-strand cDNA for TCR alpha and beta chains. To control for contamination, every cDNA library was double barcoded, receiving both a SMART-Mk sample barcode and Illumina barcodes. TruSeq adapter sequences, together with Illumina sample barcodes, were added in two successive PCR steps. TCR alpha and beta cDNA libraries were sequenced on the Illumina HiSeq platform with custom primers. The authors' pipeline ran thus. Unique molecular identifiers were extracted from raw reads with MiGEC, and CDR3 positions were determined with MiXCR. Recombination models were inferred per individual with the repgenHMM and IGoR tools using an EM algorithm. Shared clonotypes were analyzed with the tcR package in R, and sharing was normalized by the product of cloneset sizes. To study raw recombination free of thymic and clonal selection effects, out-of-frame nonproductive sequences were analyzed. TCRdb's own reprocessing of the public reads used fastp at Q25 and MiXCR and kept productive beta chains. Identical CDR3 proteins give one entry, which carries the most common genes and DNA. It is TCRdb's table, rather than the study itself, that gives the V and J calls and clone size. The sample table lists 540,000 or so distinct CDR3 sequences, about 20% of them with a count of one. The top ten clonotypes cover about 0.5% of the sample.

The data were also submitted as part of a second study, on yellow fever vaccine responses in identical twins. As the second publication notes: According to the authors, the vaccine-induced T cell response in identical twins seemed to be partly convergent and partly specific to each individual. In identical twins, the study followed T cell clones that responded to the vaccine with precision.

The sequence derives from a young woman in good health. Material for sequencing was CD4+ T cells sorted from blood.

At the DNA level, the sequence is TGTGCCACCAGTGACCTTTCGGGGGATACGCAGTATTTT. Translation gives CATSDLSGDTQYF. The sequence joins TRBV24-1 to TRBJ2-3; matching of 5 bases hints at TRBD2 as the D gene. The CDR1 and CDR2 encoded by the germline V gene are KGHDR and SFDVKD. The CDR3 sequence holds 13 residues, the cysteine and phenylalanine included. CDR3 DNA only is kept here, 39 bases in frame from base 1. V drops 4 bases and J drops 6 bases, leaving 10 bases in between.